These 21 T cell receptor beta chains were sequenced from one sample in a study of monozygotic twins with inflammatory bowel disease. TCRdb re-called the 5' RACE reads and gives one entry per CDR3 protein, without DNA. The sample spans 110,000 or so distinct CDR3 sequences; the ten largest clones claim 12%. Material: blood. Receptor source: a human donor with ulcerative colitis or Crohn's disease, or a healthy co-twin of an affected twin (not recorded which).

The V gene is TRBV12-3 or TRBV12-4, the J gene TRBJ2-2; TCRdb calls TRBD1, which cannot be checked without DNA. This CDR3 contains 16 residues. Here the CDR3 reads CASSLDREKDTGELFF.

The J gene is TRBJ2-7, the V gene TRBV5-4; no DNA is available, so the TRBD1 call from TCRdb remains unchecked. Germline V gene sequence: CDR1 SGHNT, CDR2 YYREEE (reference sequence). The CDR3 has 14 residues. The CDR3 region is CASSHNDRAYEQYF. Variable domain in full (rest from reference TRBV5-4 and TRBJ2-7): ETGVTQSPTHLIKTRGQQVTLRCSSQSGHNTVSWYQQALGQGPQFIFQYYREEENGRGNFPPRFSGLQFPNYSSELNVNALELDDSALYLCASSHNDRAYEQYFGPGTRLTVT.

J is TRBJ2-1 and V is TRBV15. Germline V gene sequence: CDR1 LNHNV, CDR2 YYDKDF (reference sequence). CDR3 length: 12 amino acids. This CDR3 reads CATSSPINEQFF.

V and J are TRBV12-3 or TRBV12-4 and TRBJ2-5; TCRdb's D call of TRBD2 is untestable without DNA. This CDR3 comprises 15 residues. This CDR3 reads CASTRRGVGTETQYF.

V and J are TRBV20-1 and TRBJ2-4; TCRdb proposes TRBD1, but this gene call is untestable without DNA. The CDR3 spans 15 residues. Germline V gene data show CDR1 as DFQATT and CDR2 as SNEGSKA (reference sequence). CDR3 in amino acids: CSASSGTGDKNIQYF.

The chain links TRBV4-1 to TRBJ1-5. Germline assignment: CDR1 MGHRA and CDR2 YSYEKL. There are 15 residues in the CDR3. This CDR3 reads CASSQDHERFQPQHF.

The V call is TRBV6-5, the J call TRBJ2-1; TCRdb's assignment of TRBD1 cannot be checked, as there is no DNA. Looked up from germline, CDR1 is MNHEY and CDR2 is SVGAGI. The CDR3 covers 17 residues. CDR3 residues: CASSYSTPGASYNEQFF.

CDR3 residues: CASSPQGDRYQPQHF. V and J are TRBV5-1 and TRBJ1-5; the D call of TRBD1 rests on TCRdb alone, since no DNA is present to check it. The germline V gene encodes CDR1 SGHRS and CDR2 YFSETQ. This CDR3 has 15 amino acids.

The V gene is TRBV7-8, the J gene TRBJ2-7. CDR3 size: 12 residues. Germline CDR1 SGHVS, CDR2 FQNEAQ. The CDR3 sequence is CASSVTEVEQYF. Based on the CDR3 plus reference TRBV7-8 and TRBJ2-7, the full variable domain is GAGVSQSPRYKVAKRGQDVALRCDPISGHVSLFWYQQALGQGPEFLTYFQNEAQLDKSGLPSDRFFAERPEGSVSTLKIQRTQQEDSAVYLCASSVTEVEQYFGPGTRLTVT.

The chain combines TRBV24-1 with TRBJ1-2; TCRdb reports TRBD1, a call that lacks DNA to check it against. CDR3 length: 15 residues. CDR1 and CDR2 from the germline V gene are KGHDR and SFDVKD. The CDR3 sequence: CATSDPGSSSYGYTF.

This chain links TRBV7-8 with TRBJ1-3; TCRdb lists TRBD1, though no DNA is available to test this call. Germline V gives CDR1 SGHVS, CDR2 FQNEAQ. The CDR3 has 17 amino acids. CDR3 protein: CASSLRGQDGSGNTIYF. Complete variable domain (other parts from reference TRBV7-8 and TRBJ1-3): GAGVSQSPRYKVAKRGQDVALRCDPISGHVSLFWYQQALGQGPEFLTYFQNEAQLDKSGLPSDRFFAERPEGSVSTLKIQRTQQEDSAVYLCASSLRGQDGSGNTIYFGEGSWLTVV.

The chain has TRBV5-6 and TRBJ2-5; the D gene TCRdb calls, TRBD1, cannot be checked with no DNA. Germline V CDR1 and CDR2: SGHDT, YYEEEE. This CDR3 region has 15 residues. This chain's CDR3 is CASSLGAVPKETQYF.

This chain connects TRBV14 to TRBJ2-6; there is no DNA to check the TCRdb D call of TRBD1. Germline CDR1 reads SGHDN; CDR2 reads FVKESK. CDR3 size: 19 residues. CDR3 region: CASSRTGGGTVSGANVLTF.

This sequence joins TRBV5-1 and TRBJ1-1. The CDR3 runs 15 residues. The germline V gene has CDR1 SGHRS and CDR2 YFSETQ. The CDR3 reads CASSFIGPSGTEAFF.

J is TRBJ1-6 and V is TRBV28; TCRdb reports TRBD1, a call that lacks DNA to check it against. Germline assignment: CDR1 MDHEN and CDR2 SYDVKM. The CDR3 is made up of 15 amino acids. The CDR3 sequence is CASRGHSVTDSPLHF.

V usage is TRBV7-9 and J usage is TRBJ2-1; TCRdb indicates TRBD2, and absent DNA this call remains unverified. This CDR3 comprises 15 residues. Germline V gene lookup returns CDR1 SEHNR and CDR2 FQNEAQ (reference sequence). This CDR3 is CASSLGTSGGDEQFF.

The V and J genes are TRBV7-6 and TRBJ2-1; TCRdb names TRBD1, which stays unverified in the absence of DNA. Germline V gene lookup returns CDR1 SGHVS and CDR2 FNYEAQ. The CDR3 runs to 15 residues. CDR3 amino acids: CASSLRGGAWNEQFF.

The genes are TRBV7-8 and TRBJ2-3. This CDR3 comprises 15 residues. Germline loops: CDR1 SGHVS, CDR2 FQNEAQ. CDR3 residues: CASTYFYSSTDTQYF.

This sequence joins TRBV7-2 and TRBJ2-1; TCRdb returns TRBD1, unconfirmable since there is no DNA. CDR1 is SGHTA, CDR2 FQGNSA, per germline. The CDR3 length is 13 residues. The chain's CDR3 is CASSLALSPGQFF.

CDR3: CASSFSTGENEKLFF. The rearrangement uses TRBV5-1 and TRBJ1-4; TCRdb calls TRBD1, which cannot be checked without DNA. Per the germline V gene, CDR1 is SGHRS and CDR2 is YFSETQ. The length of the CDR3 is 15 residues.

CDR3 residues: CASSWDTPRRTEAFF. The chain links TRBV7-8 to TRBJ1-1; lacking DNA, the TRBD1 call made by TCRdb goes unchecked. CDR3 length: 15 amino acids. The V gene's germline CDR1 is SGHVS and CDR2 FQNEAQ.